A single sample is the source of the 3 T cell receptor beta chains below, sequenced in a study of monozygotic twins with inflammatory bowel disease. TCRdb reprocessed the 5' RACE reads and keeps a single row for each CDR3 protein, giving no DNA. In all, the sample yields approximately 150,000 distinct CDR3 sequences. Source material: blood. The receptors come from a human donor with ulcerative colitis or Crohn's disease, or a healthy co-twin of an affected twin (not recorded which).

This chain uses TRBV5-1 with TRBJ1-1. Germline CDR1 SGHRS, CDR2 YFSETQ. The CDR3 extends over 15 amino acids. Here the CDR3 reads CASSLARPADTEAFF.

The chain links TRBV5-1 to TRBJ1-5; the D gene TCRdb calls, TRBD1, cannot be checked with no DNA. The germline gives CDR1 SGHRS, CDR2 YFSETQ. CDR3 length: 15 residues. CDR3 in amino acids: CASSLEPGSNQPQHF.

V and J are TRBV4-2 and TRBJ1-6. This CDR3 has 15 amino acids. Germline CDR1 and CDR2: LGHNA and YNFKEQ. The chain's CDR3 is CASSSSPGSNSPLHF.